One T cell receptor (beta chain) is described in this entry. Data came from immunoSEQ multiplex PCR; TCRdb stores just in-frame clones and leaves some out. The repertoire consists of 45,000 to 60,000 clones, with approximately 88% occurring once and the leading ten covering about 2%. The sample comes from a study of blood T cell repertoires in COVID-19. The germline gives CDR1 MDHEN, CDR2 SYDVKM. Between the trimmed V and J ends, which lost 2 bases and 0 bases, there was a span of 23 bases. The CDR3 contains 20 residues. Sample: peripheral blood. The V gene is TRBV28, the J gene TRBJ1-5; the D is unclear. The source is a human donor in a cohort sampled during active COVID-19. CDR3 bases: TGTGCCAGCAGTTTACGCGAACCGCCGGGGTTAGCATATAGCAATCAGCCCCAGCATTTT. It codes for CASSLREPPGLAYSNQPQHF.